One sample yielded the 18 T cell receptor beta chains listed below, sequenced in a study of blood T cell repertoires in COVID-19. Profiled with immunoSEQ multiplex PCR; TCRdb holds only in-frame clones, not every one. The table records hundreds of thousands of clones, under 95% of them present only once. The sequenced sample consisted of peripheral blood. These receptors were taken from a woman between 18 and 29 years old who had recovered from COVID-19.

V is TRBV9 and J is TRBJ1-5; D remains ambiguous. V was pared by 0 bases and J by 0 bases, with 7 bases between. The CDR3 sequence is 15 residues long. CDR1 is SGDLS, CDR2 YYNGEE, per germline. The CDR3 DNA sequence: TGTGCCAGCAGCGTAGGCGGTAATAGCAATCAGCCCCAGCATTTT. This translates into CASSVGGNSNQPQHF. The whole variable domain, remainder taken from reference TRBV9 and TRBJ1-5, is DSGVTQTPKHLITATGQRVTLRCSPRSGDLSVYWYQQSLDQGLQFLIQYYNGEERAKGNILERFSAQQFPDLHSELNLSSLELGDSALYFCASSVGGNSNQPQHFGDGTRLSIL.

Here the CDR3 DNA reads TGTGCCAGCAGCTTGAGACAGGGGGGGGACATTCAGTACTTC. Its protein product is CASSLRQGGDIQYF. The chain links TRBV5-8 to TRBJ2-4; 9 bases agree with TRBD1. V trimming: 1 base; J trimming: 8 bases; junction bases outside the gene matches: 4. The CDR3 has 14 amino acids. CDR1 and CDR2 from the germline V gene are SGHTS and YDEGEE.

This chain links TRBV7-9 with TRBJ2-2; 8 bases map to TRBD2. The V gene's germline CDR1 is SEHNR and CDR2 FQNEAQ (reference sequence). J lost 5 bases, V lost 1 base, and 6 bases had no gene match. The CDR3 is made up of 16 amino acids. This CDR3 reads CASSLGAGELTGELFF. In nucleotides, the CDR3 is TGTGCCAGCAGCTTAGGAGCGGGAGAATTAACCGGGGAGCTGTTTTTT.

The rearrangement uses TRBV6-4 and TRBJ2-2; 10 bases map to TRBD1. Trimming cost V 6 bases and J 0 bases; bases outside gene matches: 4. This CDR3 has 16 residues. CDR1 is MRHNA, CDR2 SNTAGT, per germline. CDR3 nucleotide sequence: TGTGCCAGCAGCAGACAGGGGGCTACGAACACCGGGGAGCTGTTTTTT. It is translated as CASSRQGATNTGELFF.

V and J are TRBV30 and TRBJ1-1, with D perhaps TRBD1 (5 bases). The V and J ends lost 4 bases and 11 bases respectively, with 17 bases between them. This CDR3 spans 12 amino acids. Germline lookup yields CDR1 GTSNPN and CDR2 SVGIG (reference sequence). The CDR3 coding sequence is TGTGCCTGGATCCCCCGGGGGTTAAAGGCTTTCTTT. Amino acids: CAWIPRGLKAFF. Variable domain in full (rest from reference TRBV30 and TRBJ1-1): SQTIHQWPATLVQPVGSPLSLECTVEGTSNPNLYWYRQAAGRGLQLLFYSVGIGQISSEVPQNLSASRPQDRQFILSSKKLLLSDSGFYLCAWIPRGLKAFFGQGTRLTVV.

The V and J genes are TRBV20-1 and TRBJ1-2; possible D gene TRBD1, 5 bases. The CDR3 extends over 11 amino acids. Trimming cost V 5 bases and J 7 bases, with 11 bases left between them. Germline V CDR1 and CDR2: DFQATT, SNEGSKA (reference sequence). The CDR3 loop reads CSALKQGGYTF. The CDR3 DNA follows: TGCAGTGCTCTTAAGCAGGGTGGCTACACCTTC.

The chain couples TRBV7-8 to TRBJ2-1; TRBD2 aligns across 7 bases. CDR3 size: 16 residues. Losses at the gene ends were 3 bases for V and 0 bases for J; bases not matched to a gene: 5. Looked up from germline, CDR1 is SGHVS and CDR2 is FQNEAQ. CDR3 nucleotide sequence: TGTGCCAGCAGCTTGCGTAGCGGGTTCTCCTACAATGAGCAGTTCTTC. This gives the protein CASSLRSGFSYNEQFF. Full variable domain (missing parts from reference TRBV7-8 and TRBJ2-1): GAGVSQSPRYKVAKRGQDVALRCDPISGHVSLFWYQQALGQGPEFLTYFQNEAQLDKSGLPSDRFFAERPEGSVSTLKIQRTQQEDSAVYLCASSLRSGFSYNEQFFGPGTRLTVL.

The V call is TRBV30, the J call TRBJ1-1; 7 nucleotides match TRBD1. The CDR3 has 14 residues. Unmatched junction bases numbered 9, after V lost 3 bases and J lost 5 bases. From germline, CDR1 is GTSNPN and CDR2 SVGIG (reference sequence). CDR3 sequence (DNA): TGTGCCTGGAGCACGACAGGGCCGAGTACTGAAGCTTTCTTT. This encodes CAWSTTGPSTEAFF. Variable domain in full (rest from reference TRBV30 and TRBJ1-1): SQTIHQWPATLVQPVGSPLSLECTVEGTSNPNLYWYRQAAGRGLQLLFYSVGIGQISSEVPQNLSASRPQDRQFILSSKKLLLSDSGFYLCAWSTTGPSTEAFFGQGTRLTVV.

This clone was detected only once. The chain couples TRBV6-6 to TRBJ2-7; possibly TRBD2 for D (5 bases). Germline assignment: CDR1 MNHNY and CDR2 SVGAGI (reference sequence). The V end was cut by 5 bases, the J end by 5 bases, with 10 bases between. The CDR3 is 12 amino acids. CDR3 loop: CASSPTGNEQYV. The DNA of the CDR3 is TGTGCCAGCAGTCCGACCGGGAACGAGCAGTACGTC.

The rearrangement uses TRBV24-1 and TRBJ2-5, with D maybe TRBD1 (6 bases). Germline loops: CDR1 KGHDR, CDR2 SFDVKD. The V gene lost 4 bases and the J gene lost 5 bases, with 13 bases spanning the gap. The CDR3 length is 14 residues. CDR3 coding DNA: TGTGCCACCAGTGACAGGGGCCTTCGGGAGACCCAGTACTTC. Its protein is CATSDRGLRETQYF.

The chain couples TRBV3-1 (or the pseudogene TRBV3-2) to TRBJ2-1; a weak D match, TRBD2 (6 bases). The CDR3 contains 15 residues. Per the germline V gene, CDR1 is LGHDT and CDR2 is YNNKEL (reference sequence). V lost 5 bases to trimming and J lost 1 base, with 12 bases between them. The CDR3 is CASSSSGLSYNEQFF. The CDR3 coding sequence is TGTGCCAGCAGCAGTAGCGGCCTTTCCTACAATGAGCAGTTCTTC.

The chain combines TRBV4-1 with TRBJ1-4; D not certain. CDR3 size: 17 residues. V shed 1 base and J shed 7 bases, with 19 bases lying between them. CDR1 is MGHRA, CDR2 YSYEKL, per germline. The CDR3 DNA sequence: TGCGCCAGCAGCCAAGGAATTTATGGCCGCAATCCTGAAAAACTGTTTTTT. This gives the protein CASSQGIYGRNPEKLFF.

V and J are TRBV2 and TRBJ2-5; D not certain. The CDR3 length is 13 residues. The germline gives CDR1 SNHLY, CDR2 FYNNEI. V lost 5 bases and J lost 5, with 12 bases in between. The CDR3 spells CASSHPYGETQYF. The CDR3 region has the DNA TGTGCCAGCAGTCACCCCTACGGGGAGACCCAGTACTTC.

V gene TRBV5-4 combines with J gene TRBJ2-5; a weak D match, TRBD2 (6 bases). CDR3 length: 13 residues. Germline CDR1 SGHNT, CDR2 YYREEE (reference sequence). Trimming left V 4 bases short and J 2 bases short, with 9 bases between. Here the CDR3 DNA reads TGTGCCAGCAGCCCGGGACTGCAAGAGACCCAGTACTTC. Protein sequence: CASSPGLQETQYF. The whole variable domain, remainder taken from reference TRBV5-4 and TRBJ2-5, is ETGVTQSPTHLIKTRGQQVTLRCSSQSGHNTVSWYQQALGQGPQFIFQYYREEENGRGNFPPRFSGLQFPNYSSELNVNALELDDSALYLCASSPGLQETQYFGPGTRLLVL.

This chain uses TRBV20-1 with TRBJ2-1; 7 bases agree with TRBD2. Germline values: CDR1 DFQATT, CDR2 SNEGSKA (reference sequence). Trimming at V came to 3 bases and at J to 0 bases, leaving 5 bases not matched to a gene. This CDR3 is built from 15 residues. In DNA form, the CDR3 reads TGCAGTGCTAGTACGGGCGGGAGCTCCTACAATGAGCAGTTCTTC. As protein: CSASTGGSSYNEQFF.

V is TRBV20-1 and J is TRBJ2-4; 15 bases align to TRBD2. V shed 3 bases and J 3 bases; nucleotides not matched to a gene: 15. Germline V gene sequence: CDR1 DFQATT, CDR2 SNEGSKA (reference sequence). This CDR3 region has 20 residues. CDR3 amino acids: CSASPLWTSGRAGGKNIQYF. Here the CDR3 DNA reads TGCAGTGCTAGTCCACTTTGGACTAGCGGGAGGGCCGGGGGCAAAAACATTCAGTACTTC.

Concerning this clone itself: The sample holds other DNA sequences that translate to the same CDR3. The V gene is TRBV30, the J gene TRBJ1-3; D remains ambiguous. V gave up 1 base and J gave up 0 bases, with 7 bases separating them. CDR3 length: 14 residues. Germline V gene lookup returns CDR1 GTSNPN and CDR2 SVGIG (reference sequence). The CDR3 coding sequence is TGTGCCTGGAGTGGCGGCTTCTCTGGAAACACCATATATTTT. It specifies CAWSGGFSGNTIYF.

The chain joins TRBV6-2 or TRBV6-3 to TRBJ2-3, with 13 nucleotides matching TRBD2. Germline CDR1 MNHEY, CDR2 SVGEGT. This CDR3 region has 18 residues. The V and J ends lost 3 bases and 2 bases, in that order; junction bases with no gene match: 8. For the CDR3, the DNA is TGTGCCAGCAGTTATTCAAGGACTAGCGGGGGCTTCACAGATACGCAGTATTTT. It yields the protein CASSYSRTSGGFTDTQYF.